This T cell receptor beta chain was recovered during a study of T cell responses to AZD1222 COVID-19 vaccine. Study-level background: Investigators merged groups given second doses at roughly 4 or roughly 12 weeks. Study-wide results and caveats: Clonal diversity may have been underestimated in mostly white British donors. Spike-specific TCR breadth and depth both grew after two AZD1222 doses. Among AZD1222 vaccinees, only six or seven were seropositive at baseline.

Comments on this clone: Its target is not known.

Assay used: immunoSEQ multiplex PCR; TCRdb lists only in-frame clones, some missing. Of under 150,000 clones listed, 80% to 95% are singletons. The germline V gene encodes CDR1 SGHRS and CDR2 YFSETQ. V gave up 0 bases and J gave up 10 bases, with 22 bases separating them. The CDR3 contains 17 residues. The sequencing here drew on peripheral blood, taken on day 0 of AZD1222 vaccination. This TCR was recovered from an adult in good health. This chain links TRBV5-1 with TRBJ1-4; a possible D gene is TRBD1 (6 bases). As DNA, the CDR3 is TGCGCCAGCAGCTTGGCGGGGCAGGGGCTGGTCGGGGGAAAACTGTTTTTT. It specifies CASSLAGQGLVGGKLFF.